The subject of this entry is one T cell receptor (beta chain). Within the sample, other DNA sequences also encode this same CDR3. Trimming left V 0 bases short and J 0 bases short, with 6 bases between. Germline values: CDR1 MGHRA, CDR2 YSYEKL. The CDR3 is made up of 15 amino acids. Profiling relied on immunoSEQ multiplex PCR, and the TCRdb table lists in-frame clones only, not all of them. The sample includes approximately 190,000 clones. The sample originates from a study of control samples from healthy donors and cancer patients. This chain connects TRBV4-1 to TRBJ1-5; no clear D. This sequence was found in a woman under 40 in good health. The specimen sequenced was blood. The CDR3 sequence is CASSQESGSNQPQHF. The CDR3 DNA reads as TGCGCCAGCAGCCAAGAATCAGGTAGCAATCAGCCCCAGCATTTT.